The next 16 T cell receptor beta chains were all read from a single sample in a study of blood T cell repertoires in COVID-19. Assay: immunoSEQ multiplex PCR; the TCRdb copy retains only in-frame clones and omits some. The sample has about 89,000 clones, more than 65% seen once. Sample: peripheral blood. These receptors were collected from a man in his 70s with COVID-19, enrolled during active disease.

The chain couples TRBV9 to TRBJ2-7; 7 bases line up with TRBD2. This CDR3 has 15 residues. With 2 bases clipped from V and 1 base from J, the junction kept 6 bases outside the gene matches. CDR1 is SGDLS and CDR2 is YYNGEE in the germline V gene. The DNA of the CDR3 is TGTGCCAGCAGCGTGGCGGGAGAAGGATCCTACGAGCAGTACTTC. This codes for CASSVAGEGSYEQYF. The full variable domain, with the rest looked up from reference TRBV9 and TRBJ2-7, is DSGVTQTPKHLITATGQRVTLRCSPRSGDLSVYWYQQSLDQGLQFLIQYYNGEERAKGNILERFSAQQFPDLHSELNLSSLELGDSALYFCASSVAGEGSYEQYFGPGTRLTVT.

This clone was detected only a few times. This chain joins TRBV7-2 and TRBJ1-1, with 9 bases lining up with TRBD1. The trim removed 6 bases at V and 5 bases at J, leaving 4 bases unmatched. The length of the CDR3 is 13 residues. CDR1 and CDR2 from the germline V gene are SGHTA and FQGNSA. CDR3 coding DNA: TGTGCCAGCAGACAGGGGGCTGAAACTGAAGCTTTCTTT. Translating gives CASRQGAETEAFF.

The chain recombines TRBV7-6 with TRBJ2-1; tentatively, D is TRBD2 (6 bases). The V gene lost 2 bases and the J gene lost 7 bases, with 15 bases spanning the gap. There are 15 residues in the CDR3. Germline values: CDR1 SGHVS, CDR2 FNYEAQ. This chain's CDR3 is CASSLRGGRVNEQFF. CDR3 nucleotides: TGTGCCAGCAGCTTAAGGGGAGGAAGGGTGAATGAGCAGTTCTTC.

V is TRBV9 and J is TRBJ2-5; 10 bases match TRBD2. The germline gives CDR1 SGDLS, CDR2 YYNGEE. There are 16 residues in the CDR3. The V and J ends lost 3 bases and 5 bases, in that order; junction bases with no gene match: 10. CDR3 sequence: CASSAWEAGGLETQYF. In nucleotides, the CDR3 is TGTGCCAGCAGCGCCTGGGAAGCGGGGGGGCTCGAGACCCAGTACTTC. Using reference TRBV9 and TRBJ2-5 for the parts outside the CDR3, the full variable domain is DSGVTQTPKHLITATGQRVTLRCSPRSGDLSVYWYQQSLDQGLQFLIQYYNGEERAKGNILERFSAQQFPDLHSELNLSSLELGDSALYFCASSAWEAGGLETQYFGPGTRLLVL.

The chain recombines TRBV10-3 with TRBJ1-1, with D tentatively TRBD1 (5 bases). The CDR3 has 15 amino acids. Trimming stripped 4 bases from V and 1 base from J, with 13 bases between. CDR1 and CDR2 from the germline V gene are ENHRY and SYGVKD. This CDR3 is CAISAQVGSNTEAFF. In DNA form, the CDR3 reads TGTGCCATCAGTGCACAGGTCGGGTCGAACACTGAAGCTTTCTTT.

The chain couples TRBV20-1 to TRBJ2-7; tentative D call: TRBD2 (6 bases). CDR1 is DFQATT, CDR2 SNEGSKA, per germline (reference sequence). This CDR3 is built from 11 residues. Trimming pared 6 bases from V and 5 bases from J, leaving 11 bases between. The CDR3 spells CSAGGHNEQYF. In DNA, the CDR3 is TGCAGTGCCGGAGGGCATAACGAGCAGTACTTC.

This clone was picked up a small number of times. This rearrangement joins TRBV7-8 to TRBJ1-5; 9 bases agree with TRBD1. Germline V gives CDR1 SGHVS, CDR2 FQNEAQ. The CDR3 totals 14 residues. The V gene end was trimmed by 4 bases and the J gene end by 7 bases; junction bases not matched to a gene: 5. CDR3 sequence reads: CASSSGTGTQPQHF. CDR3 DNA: TGTGCCAGCAGCTCCGGGACAGGGACCCAGCCCCAGCATTTT.

This CDR3 reads CASNTGSQPQHF. The CDR3 nucleotides read TGTGCCAGCAACACCGGGAGTCAGCCCCAGCATTTT. The rearrangement links TRBV28 to TRBJ1-5; the D is unclear. The V gene lost 7 bases and the J gene lost 6 bases, with 10 bases spanning the gap. Germline CDR1 reads MDHEN; CDR2 reads SYDVKM. The CDR3 loop spans 12 amino acids. The variable domain in full, with the rest retrieved from reference TRBV28 and TRBJ1-5, is DVKVTQSSRYLVKRTGEKVFLECVQDMDHENMFWYRQDPGLGLRLIYFSYDVKMKEKGDIPEGYSVSREKKERFSLILESASTNQTSMYLCASNTGSQPQHFGDGTRLSIL.

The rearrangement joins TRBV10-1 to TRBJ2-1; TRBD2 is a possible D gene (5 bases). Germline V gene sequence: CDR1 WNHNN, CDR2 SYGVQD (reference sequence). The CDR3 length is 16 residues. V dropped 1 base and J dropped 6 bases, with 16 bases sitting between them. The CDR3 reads CASSEFPPRAVNEQFF. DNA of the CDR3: TGCGCCAGCAGTGAGTTCCCCCCGAGGGCGGTCAATGAGCAGTTCTTC.

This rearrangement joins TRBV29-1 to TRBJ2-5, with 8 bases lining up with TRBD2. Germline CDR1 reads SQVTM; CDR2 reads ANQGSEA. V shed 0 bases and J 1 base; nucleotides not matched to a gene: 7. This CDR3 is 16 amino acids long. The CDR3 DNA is TGCAGCGTTGAAGATTTCGAGCGGGGGACCCAAGAGACCCAGTACTTC. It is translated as CSVEDFERGTQETQYF. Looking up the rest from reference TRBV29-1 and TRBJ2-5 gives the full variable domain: SAVISQKPSRDICQRGTSLTIQCQVDSQVTMMFWYRQQPGQSLTLIATANQGSEATYESGFVIDKFPISRPNLTFSTLTVSNMSPEDSSIYLCSVEDFERGTQETQYFGPGTRLLVL.

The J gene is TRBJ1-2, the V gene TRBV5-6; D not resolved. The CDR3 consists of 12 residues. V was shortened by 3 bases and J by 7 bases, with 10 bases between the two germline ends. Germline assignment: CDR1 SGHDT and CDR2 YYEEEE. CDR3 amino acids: CASSSQSGGYTF. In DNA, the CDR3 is TGTGCCAGCAGCTCCCAGTCGGGTGGCTACACCTTC.

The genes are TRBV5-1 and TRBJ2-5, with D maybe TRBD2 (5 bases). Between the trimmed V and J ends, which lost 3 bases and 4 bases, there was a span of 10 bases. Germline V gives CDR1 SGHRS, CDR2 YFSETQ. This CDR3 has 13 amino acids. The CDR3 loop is CASSWVAGETQYF. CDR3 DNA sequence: TGCGCCAGCAGCTGGGTTGCGGGAGAGACCCAGTACTTC.

CDR3 amino acids: CASSYSIVVPAFAFF. CDR3 nucleotide sequence: TGTGCCAGCAGTTACTCGATAGTTGTCCCTGCGTTTGCTTTCTTT. V and J are TRBV6-5 and TRBJ1-1; D gene uncertain. This CDR3 comprises 15 residues. Germline loops: CDR1 MNHEY, CDR2 SVGAGI. V was pared by 0 bases and J by 11 bases, with 19 bases between.

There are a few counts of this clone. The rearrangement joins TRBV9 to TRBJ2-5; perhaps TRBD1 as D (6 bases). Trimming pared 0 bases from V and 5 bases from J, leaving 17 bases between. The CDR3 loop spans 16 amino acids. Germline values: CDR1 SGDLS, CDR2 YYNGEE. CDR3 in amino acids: CASSVDLGGATETQYF. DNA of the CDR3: TGTGCCAGCAGCGTAGACCTTGGGGGCGCCACGGAGACCCAGTACTTC.

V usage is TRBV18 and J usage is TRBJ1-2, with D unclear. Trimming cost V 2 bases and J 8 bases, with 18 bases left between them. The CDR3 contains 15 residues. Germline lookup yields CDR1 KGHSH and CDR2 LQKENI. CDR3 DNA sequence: TGTGCCAGCTCACCAGGAGGGAGTCGGGTGGAAGGCTACACCTTC. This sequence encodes CASSPGGSRVEGYTF. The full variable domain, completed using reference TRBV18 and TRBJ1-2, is NAGVMQNPRHLVRRRGQEARLRCSPMKGHSHVYWYRQLPEEGLKFMVYLQKENIIDESGMPKERFSAEFPKEGPSILRIQQVVRGDSAAYFCASSPGGSRVEGYTFGSGTRLTVV.

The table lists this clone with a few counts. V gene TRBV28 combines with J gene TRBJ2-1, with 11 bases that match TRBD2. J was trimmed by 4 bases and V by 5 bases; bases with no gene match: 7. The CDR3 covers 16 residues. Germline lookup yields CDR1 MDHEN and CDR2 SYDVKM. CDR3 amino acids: CASSTDWTSGYNEQFF. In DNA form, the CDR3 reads TGTGCCAGCAGTACAGATTGGACTAGCGGGTACAATGAGCAGTTCTTC.